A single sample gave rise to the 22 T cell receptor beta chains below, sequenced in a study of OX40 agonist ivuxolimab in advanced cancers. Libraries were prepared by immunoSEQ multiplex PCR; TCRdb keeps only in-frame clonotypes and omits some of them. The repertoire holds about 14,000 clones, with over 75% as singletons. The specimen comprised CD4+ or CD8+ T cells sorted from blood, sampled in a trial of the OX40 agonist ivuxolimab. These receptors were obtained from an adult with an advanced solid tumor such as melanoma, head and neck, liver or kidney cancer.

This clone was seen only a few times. CDR3 DNA sequence: TGCGCCAGCAGTGAGTCGAAAAAGGGGCGCTCCTATAATTCACCCCTCCACTTT. Residues: CASSESKKGRSYNSPLHF. The rearrangement uses TRBV10-1 and TRBJ1-6; perhaps TRBD1 as D (5 bases). V was cut by 0 bases and J by 0 bases, with 12 bases left in between. CDR1 and CDR2 (germline): WNHNN, SYGVQD (reference sequence). The CDR3 runs to 18 residues.

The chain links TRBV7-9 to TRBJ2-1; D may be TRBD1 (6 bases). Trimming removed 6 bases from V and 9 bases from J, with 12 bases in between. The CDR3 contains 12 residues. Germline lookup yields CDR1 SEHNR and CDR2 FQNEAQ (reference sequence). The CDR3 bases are TGTGCCAGCAGGGCAGGGGTAGGTGAGCAGTTCTTC. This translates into CASRAGVGEQFF.

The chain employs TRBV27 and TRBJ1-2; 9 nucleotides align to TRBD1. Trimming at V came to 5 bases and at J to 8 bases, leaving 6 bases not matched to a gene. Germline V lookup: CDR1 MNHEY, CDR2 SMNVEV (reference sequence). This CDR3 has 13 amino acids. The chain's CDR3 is CASSRGQGEGYTF. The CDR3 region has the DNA TGTGCCAGCAGTAGGGGACAGGGAGAAGGCTACACCTTC.

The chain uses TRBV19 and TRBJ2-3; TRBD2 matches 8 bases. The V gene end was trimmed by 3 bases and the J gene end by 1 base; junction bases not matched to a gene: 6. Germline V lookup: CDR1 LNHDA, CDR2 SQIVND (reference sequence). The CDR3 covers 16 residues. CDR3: CASSIPAGAGTDTQYF. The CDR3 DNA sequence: TGTGCCAGTAGTATCCCAGCGGGGGCGGGCACAGATACGCAGTATTTT. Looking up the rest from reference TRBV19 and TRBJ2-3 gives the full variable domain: DGGITQSPKYLFRKEGQNVTLSCEQNLNHDAMYWYRQDPGQGLRLIYYSQIVNDFQKGDIAEGYSVSREKKESFPLTVTSAQKNPTAFYLCASSIPAGAGTDTQYFGPGTRLTVL.

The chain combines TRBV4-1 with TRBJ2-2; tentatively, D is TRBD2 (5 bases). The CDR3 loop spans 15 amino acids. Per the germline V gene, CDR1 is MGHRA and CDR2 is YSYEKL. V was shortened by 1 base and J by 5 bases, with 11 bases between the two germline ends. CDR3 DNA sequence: TGCGCCAGCAGCCAAGGCCTAGCCAGAACCGGGGAGCTGTTTTTT. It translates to CASSQGLARTGELFF.

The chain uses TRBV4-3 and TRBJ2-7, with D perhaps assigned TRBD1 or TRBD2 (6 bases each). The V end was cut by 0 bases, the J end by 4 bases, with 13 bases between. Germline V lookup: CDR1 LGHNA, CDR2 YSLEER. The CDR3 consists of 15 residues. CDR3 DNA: TGCGCCAGCAGCCAAGACGGGGGCCGAAGTTACGAGCAGTACTTC. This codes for CASSQDGGRSYEQYF.

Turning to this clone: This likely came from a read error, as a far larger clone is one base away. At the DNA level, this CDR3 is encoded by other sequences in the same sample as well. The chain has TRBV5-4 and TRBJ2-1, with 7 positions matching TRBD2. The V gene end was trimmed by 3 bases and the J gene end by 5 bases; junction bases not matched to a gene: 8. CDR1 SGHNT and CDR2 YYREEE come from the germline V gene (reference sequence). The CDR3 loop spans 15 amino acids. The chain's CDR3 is CASSWGLAEDNEQFF. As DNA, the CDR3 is TGTGCCAGCAGCTGGGGCCTAGCGGAAGACAATGAGCAGTTCTTC.

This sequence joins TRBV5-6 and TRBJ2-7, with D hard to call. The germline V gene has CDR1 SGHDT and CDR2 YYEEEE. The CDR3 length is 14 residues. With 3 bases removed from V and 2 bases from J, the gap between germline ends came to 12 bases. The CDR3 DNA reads TGTGCCAGCAGCTCGTGGGGATTTGCCTACGAGCAGTACTTC. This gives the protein CASSSWGFAYEQYF.

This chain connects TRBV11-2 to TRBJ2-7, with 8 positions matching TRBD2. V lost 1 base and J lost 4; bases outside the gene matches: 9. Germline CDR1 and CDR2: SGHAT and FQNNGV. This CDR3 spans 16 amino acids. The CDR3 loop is CASSLAPASGSYEQYF. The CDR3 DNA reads TGTGCCAGCAGCTTAGCACCTGCGAGCGGGAGTTACGAGCAGTACTTC.

The CDR3 protein is CASSFHRVGSYEQYF. The CDR3 region has the DNA TGTGCCAGCAGTTTCCACAGGGTAGGGTCCTACGAGCAGTACTTC. J is TRBJ2-7 and V is TRBV27; D perhaps matches TRBD1 (6 bases). V shed 3 bases and J shed 1 base, with 13 bases lying between them. This CDR3 region has 15 residues. Germline assignment: CDR1 MNHEY and CDR2 SMNVEV (reference sequence).

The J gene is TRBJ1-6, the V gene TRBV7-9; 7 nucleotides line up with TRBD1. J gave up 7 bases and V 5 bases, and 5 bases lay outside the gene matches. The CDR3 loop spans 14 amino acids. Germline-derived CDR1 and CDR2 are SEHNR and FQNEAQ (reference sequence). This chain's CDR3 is CASSPWDRNSPLHF. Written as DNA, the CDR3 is TGTGCCAGCAGCCCATGGGACAGAAATTCACCCCTCCACTTT.

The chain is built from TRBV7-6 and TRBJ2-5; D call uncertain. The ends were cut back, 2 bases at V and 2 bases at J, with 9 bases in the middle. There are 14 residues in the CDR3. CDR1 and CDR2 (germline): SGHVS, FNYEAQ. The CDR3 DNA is TGTGCCAGCAGCTTAAAGTCAGCGCAAGAGACCCAGTACTTC. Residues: CASSLKSAQETQYF.

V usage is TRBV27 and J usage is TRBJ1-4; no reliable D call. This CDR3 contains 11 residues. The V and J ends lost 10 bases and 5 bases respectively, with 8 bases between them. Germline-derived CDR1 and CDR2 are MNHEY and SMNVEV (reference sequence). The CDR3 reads CAKPSNEKLFF. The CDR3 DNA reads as TGTGCCAAACCGTCAAATGAAAAACTGTTTTTT. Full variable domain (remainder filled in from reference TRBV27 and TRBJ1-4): EAQVTQNPRYLITVTGKKLTVTCSQNMNHEYMSWYRQDPGLGLRQIYYSMNVEVTDKGDVPEGYKVSRKEKRNFPLILESPSPNQTSLYFCAKPSNEKLFFGSGTQLSVL.

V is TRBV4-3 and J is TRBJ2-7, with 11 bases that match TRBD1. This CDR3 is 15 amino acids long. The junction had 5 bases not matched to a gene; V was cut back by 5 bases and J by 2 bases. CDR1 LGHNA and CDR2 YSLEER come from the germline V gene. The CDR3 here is CASSMGTGGTYEQYF. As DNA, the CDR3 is TGCGCCAGCAGCATGGGGACAGGGGGAACCTACGAGCAGTACTTC.

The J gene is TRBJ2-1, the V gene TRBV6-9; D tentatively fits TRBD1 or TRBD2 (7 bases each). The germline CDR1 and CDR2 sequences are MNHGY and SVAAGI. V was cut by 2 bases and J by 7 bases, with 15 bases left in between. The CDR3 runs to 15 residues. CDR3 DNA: TGTGCCAGCAGTTATGGACTAGGGGGCAGAAATGAGCAGTTCTTC. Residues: CASSYGLGGRNEQFF.

The CDR3: CASSPYLDYEQYF. The CDR3 DNA reads as TGTGCCAGCAGCCCCTACCTTGACTACGAGCAGTACTTC. The genes are TRBV27 and TRBJ2-7; D is unclear. Germline assignment: CDR1 MNHEY and CDR2 SMNVEV (reference sequence). V dropped 6 bases and J dropped 3 bases, with 12 bases sitting between them. The CDR3 runs 13 residues.

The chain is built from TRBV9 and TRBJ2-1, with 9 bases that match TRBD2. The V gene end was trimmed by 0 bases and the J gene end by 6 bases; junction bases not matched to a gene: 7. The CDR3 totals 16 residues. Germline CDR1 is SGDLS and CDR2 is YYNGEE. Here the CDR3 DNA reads TGTGCCAGCAGCGTAGCGGGGGGACTAGCCCGCAATGAGCAGTTCTTC. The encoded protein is CASSVAGGLARNEQFF.

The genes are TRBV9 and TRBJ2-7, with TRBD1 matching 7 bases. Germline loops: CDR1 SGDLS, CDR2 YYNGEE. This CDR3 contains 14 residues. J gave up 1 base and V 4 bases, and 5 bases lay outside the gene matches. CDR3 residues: CASSPGTVSYEQYF. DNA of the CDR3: TGTGCCAGCAGCCCTGGGACAGTGTCCTACGAGCAGTACTTC.

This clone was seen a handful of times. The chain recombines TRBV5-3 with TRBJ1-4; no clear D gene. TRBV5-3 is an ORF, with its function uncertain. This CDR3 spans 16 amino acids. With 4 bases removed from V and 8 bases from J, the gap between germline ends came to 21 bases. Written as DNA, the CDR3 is TGTGCCAGAAGCCCCAAGGATGGGAGGCAGCAAGAAAAACTGTTTTTT. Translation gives CARSPKDGRQQEKLFF.

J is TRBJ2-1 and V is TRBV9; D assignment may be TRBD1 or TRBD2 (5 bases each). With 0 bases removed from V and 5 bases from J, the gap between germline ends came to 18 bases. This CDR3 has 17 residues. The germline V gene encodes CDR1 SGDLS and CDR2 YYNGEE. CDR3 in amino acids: CASSVDGTTNTHNEQFF. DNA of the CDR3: TGTGCCAGCAGCGTAGATGGGACCACCAATACTCACAATGAGCAGTTCTTC.

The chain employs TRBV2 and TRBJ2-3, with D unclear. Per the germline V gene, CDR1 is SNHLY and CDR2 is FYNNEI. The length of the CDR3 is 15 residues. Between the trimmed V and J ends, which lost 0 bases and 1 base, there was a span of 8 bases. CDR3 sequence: CASSEALAGTDTQYF. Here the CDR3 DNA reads TGTGCCAGCAGTGAAGCTTTAGCTGGCACAGATACGCAGTATTTT. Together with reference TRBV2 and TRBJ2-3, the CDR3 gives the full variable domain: EPEVTQTPSHQVTQMGQEVILRCVPISNHLYFYWYRQILGQKVEFLVSFYNNEISEKSEIFDDQFSVERPDGSNFTLKIRSTKLEDSAMYFCASSEALAGTDTQYFGPGTRLTVL.

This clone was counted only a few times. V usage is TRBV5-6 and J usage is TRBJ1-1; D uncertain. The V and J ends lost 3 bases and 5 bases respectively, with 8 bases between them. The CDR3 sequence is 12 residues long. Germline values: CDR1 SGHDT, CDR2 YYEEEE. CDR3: CASSSPSTEAFF. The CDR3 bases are TGTGCCAGCAGCTCCCCGAGTACTGAAGCTTTCTTT.